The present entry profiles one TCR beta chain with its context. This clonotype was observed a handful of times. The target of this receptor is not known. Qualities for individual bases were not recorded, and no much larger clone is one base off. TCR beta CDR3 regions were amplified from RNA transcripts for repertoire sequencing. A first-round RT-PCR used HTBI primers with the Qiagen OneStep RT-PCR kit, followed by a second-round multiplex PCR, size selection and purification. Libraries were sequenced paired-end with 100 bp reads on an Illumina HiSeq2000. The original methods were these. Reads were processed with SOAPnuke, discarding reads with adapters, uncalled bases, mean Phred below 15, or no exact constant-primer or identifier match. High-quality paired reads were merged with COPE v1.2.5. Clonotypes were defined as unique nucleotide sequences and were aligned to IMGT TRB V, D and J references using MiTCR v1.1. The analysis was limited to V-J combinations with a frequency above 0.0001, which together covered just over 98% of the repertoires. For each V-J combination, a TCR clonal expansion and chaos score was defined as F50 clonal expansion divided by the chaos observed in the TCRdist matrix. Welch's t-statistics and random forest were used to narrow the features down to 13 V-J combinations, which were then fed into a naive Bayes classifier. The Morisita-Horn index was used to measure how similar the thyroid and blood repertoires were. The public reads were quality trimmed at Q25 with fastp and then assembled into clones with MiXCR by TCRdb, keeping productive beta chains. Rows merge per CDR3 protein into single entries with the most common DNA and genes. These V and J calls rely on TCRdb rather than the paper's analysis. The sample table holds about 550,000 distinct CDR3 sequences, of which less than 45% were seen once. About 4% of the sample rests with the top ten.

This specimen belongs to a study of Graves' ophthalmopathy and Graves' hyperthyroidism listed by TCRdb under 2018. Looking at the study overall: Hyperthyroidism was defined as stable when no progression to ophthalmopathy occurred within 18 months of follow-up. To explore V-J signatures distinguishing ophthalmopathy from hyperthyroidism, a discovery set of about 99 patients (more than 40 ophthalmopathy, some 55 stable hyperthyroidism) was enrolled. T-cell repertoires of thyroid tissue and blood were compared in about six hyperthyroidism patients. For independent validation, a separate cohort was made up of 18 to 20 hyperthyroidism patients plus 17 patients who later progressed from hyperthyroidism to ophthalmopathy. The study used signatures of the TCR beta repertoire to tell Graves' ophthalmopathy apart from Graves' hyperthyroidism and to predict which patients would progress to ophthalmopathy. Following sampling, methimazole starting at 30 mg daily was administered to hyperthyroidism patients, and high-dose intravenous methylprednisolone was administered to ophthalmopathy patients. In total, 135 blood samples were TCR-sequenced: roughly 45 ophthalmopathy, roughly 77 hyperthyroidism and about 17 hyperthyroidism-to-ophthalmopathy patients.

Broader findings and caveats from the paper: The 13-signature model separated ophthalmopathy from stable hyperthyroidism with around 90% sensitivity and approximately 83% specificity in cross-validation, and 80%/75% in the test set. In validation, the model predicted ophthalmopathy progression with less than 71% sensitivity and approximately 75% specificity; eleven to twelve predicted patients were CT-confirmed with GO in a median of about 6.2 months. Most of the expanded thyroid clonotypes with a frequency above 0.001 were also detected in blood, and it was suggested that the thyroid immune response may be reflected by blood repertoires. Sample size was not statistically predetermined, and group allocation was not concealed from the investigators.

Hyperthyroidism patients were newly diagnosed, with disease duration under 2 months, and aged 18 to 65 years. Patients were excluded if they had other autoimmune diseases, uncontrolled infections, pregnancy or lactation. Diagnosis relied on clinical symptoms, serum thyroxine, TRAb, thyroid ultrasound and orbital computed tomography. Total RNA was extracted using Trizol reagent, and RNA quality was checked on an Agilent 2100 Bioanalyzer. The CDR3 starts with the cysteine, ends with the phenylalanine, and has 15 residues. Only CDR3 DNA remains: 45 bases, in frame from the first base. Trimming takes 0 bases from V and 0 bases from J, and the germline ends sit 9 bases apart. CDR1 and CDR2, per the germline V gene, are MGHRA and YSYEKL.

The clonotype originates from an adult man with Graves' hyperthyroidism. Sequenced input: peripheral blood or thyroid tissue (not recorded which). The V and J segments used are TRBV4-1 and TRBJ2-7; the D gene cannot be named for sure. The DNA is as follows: TGCGCCAGCAGCCAAGATCCAGCAGACTCCTACGAGCAGTACTTC. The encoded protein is CASSQDPADSYEQYF.